A selection of T cell receptor beta chains follows, all from one sample in a study of shared clonotypes between healthy human individuals. The repertoire was sequenced with immunoSEQ multiplex PCR; TCRdb's copy has only in-frame clones and lacks some. The sample consists of millions of clones, just over 90% of them appearing once. Specimen: naive CD8+ T cells from PBMCs. The receptors come from a man aged 18 to 29 in good health. Some clones in this sample may be carry-over from other donors' samples. Both conserved end residues are part of each CDR3. D genes are given only for firm matches. Some rows have no size entry. The others give once, few or many, or a class for an expanded clone.

>NA|NA|TRBV7-3|TRBJ2-1
TGTGCCAGCAGCCCCCGGTTGGCCCCCCCCTACAATGAGCAGTTCTTC
CASSPRLAPPYNEQFF
>NA|TRBD1|TRBV4-1|TRBJ2-1
TGCGCCAGCAGCCAGGTCCCCAGACTAGACAGGGGCAATGAGCAGTTCTTC
CASSQVPRLDRGNEQFF
>NA|NA|TRBV19|TRBJ1-5
TGTGCCAGTAGTATAAGGGGGGATAGCAATCAGCCCCAGCATTTT
CASSIRGDSNQPQHF
>once|TRBD2|TRBV28|TRBJ2-7
TGTGCCAGCAGTTCTTGGCGGGAGGTTCCCTCCTACGAGCAGTACTTC
CASSSWREVPSYEQYF
>once|NA|TRBV5-1|TRBJ2-7
TGCGCCAGCAGCTTGGACGGGAGTAAGGAGCAGTACTTC
CASSLDGSKEQYF
>NA|NA|TRBV25-1|TRBJ2-2
TGTGCCAGCGCGGCCGGGGAGCTGTTTTTT
CASAAGELFF
>NA|NA|TRBV6-1|TRBJ2-7
TGTGCCAGCAGTGAAGCGAGGGATTTCGGCGAGCAGTACTTC
CASSEARDFGEQYF
>NA|TRBD2|TRBV13|TRBJ2-1
TGTGCCAGCAGCTGGGGGACTAGCAATGAGCAGTTCTTC
CASSWGTSNEQFF
>NA|TRBD1|TRBV6-5|TRBJ1-5
TGTGCCAGCAGTCAACACCGGACAGGTACTCAGCCCCAGCATTTT
CASSQHRTGTQPQHF
>once|NA|TRBV30|TRBJ2-7
TGTGCCCCCTATAGCGGAGGGGTCTCCTACGAGCAGTACTTC
CAPYSGGVSYEQYF
>NA|NA|TRBV27|TRBJ1-5
TGTGCCAGCAGTGTAGGGGGTTCAAATCAGCCCCAGCATTTT
CASSVGGSNQPQHF
>NA|NA|TRBV30|TRBJ1-2
TGTGCCTGGAGTGTATATTCAGGGGTGAACTATGGCTACACCTTC
CAWSVYSGVNYGYTF
>NA|TRBD1|TRBV28|TRBJ1-5
TGTGCCAGCAGTTCATCGACAGGGGCTGTAGGCAATCAGCCCCAGCATTTT
CASSSSTGAVGNQPQHF
>NA|NA|TRBV28|TRBJ2-7
TGTGCCAGCAGTTTGGGCAGAGCCTACGAGCAGTACTTC
CASSLGRAYEQYF
>once|NA|TRBV5-1|TRBJ2-3
TGCGCCAGCAGTATGGGACGGACCAAATTCACAGATACGCAGTATTTT
CASSMGRTKFTDTQYF
>NA|NA|TRBV5-6|TRBJ2-1
TGTGCCAGCAGCTTGGCGGGACAATCCAATGAGCAGTTCTTC
CASSLAGQSNEQFF